This T cell receptor (beta chain) comes out of a study of CD8+CD57+ T cells in acquired aplastic anemia. At the level of the study: Each DNA sample taken from sorted CD4+ and CD8+ cells came to 3 to 4 ug on average.

Patients sequenced had flow cytometry evidence of CD8+CD57+ cell expansion. TCR beta VDJ and CDR3 were profiled, and genomic DNA was the template. MiXCR was run by TCRdb on the reads, yielding one entry per CDR3 protein. The sample includes around 500,000 distinct CDR3 sequences, around 30% seen only once; the top ten take roughly 0.8%. This clonotype appeared many times. Trimming pared 6 bases from V and 1 base from J, leaving 16 bases between. In germline, CDR1 is SNHLY, CDR2 FYNNEI. The CDR3 is 15 amino acids. The chain combines TRBV2 with TRBJ2-7; D unresolved. Sequencing used sorted CD4+, CD8+, or CD8+CD57+ T cells (not recorded which) from PBMCs. The receptor comes from a human donor with aplastic anemia. The CDR3 protein is CASSFGPAGSYEQYF. CDR3 DNA: TGTGCCAGCAGCTTCGGCCCTGCAGGTTCCTACGAGCAGTACTTC.